This TCR beta chain was recorded in a study of T cells in Graves' hyperthyroidism and ophthalmopathy. Researchers took RNA transcripts and amplified the TCR beta CDR3 regions from them. The HTBI primer set was used in a first-round RT-PCR of the TCR CDR3. MiXCR, run by TCRdb on the multiplex PCR reads, gives a single entry per CDR3 protein. The table records a few hundred thousand distinct CDR3 sequences, around 15% of them present only once. The CDR3 runs to 13 residues. The V gene lost 4 bases and the J gene lost 3 bases, with 11 bases spanning the gap. Germline V gives CDR1 SGHRS, CDR2 YFSETQ. Sequencing was done on a sample of blood. The V call is TRBV5-1, the J call TRBJ2-7; maybe TRBD1 (5 bases). The clonotype comes from a woman aged 40 to 50 with Graves' ophthalmopathy. The CDR3 spells CASSIGHNYEQYF. The CDR3 DNA sequence: TGCGCCAGCAGCATCGGACACAACTACGAGCAGTACTTC.